Included here is one TCR beta chain sequence, with context. No antigen is known for it. The source of the sample is a study of T cells in localized non-small cell lung cancer. V lost 1 base and J 7 bases, leaving 6 bases between the germline ends. The CDR3 extends over 11 amino acids. The germline V gene has CDR1 DFQATT and CDR2 SNEGSKA (reference sequence). The method was immunoSEQ multiplex PCR; TCRdb's version includes in-frame clones alone and lacks a portion of them. The sample lists about 48,000 clones; 60% to 80% were seen once. General study points: Tumor showed lower T cell clonality than uninvolved adjacent lung, where it was highest. Elevated circulating T cell density in blood was associated with longer overall survival.

The V and J genes are TRBV20-1 and TRBJ2-3, with D uncertain. The starting material was peripheral blood, obtained before any cancer treatment. This TCR was sampled from a man aged 35-75 years with stage I squamous cell lung carcinoma. The CDR3 sequence: CSARVINTQYF. The CDR3 DNA follows: TGCAGTGCTAGAGTCATAAATACGCAGTATTTT.